Shown below are 29 T cell receptor beta chains from a single sample sequenced in a study of blood T cell repertoires in COVID-19. Here immunoSEQ multiplex PCR was the method, and the copy in TCRdb shows in-frame clones only, minus some. Of over 200,000 clones in the sample, approximately 90% are singletons; the top ten hold about 1.3%. Sequenced sample: PBMCs or T cells enriched from blood (not recorded which). The receptors originated from a man in his thirties or forties who had recovered from COVID-19.

The chain carries TRBV7-9 and TRBJ2-5; 8 nucleotides align to TRBD2. The length of the CDR3 is 17 residues. Trimming removed 5 bases from V and 4 bases from J; junction bases left unmatched: 15. Germline CDR1 reads SEHNR; CDR2 reads FQNEAQ (reference sequence). CDR3 residues: CASSPKNSGGGRETQYF. CDR3 coding DNA: TGTGCCAGCAGCCCGAAGAACTCGGGGGGGGGACGAGAGACCCAGTACTTC.

The genes are TRBV11-2 and TRBJ2-1; D gene uncertain. Trimming stripped 1 base from V and 4 bases from J, with 5 bases between. The length of the CDR3 is 13 residues. Germline-derived CDR1 and CDR2 are SGHAT and FQNNGV. DNA of the CDR3: TGTGCCAGCAGCTTAGTGCAGTACAATGAGCAGTTCTTC. Protein product: CASSLVQYNEQFF.

This chain joins TRBV6-2 or TRBV6-3 and TRBJ2-7; 7 nucleotides agree with TRBD2. CDR1 is MNHEY and CDR2 is SVGEGT in the germline V gene. This CDR3 has 12 residues. Trimming removed 2 bases from V and 6 bases from J; junction bases left unmatched: 1. The CDR3 reads CASSYGLGEQYF. For the CDR3, the DNA is TGTGCCAGCAGTTACGGACTAGGCGAGCAGTACTTC.

J is TRBJ1-1 and V is TRBV5-1, with TRBD1 as a possible D gene (5 bases). The V and J ends lost 1 base and 1 base respectively, with 26 bases between them. CDR3 size: 20 residues. Germline V gene data show CDR1 as SGHRS and CDR2 as YFSETQ. The CDR3 sequence is CASSLMGQGKLGSRNTEAFF. CDR3 in DNA: TGCGCCAGCAGCTTGATGGGGCAGGGTAAATTGGGCAGTAGGAACACTGAAGCTTTCTTT.

The CDR3 coding sequence is TGTGCCAGCAGCGTACAGGGGGCGCGTGGAGATACGCAGTATTTT. Protein product: CASSVQGARGDTQYF. The rearrangement links TRBV9 to TRBJ2-3; TRBD1 aligns across 8 bases. Germline assignment: CDR1 SGDLS and CDR2 YYNGEE. The CDR3 covers 15 residues. V lost 1 base, J lost 5 bases, and 6 bases stayed unmatched.

The chain links TRBV5-1 to TRBJ1-2; 9 bases match TRBD1. The CDR3 sequence is 14 residues long. V shed 4 bases and J 7 bases; nucleotides not matched to a gene: 8. Germline CDR1 and CDR2: SGHRS and YFSETQ. The CDR3 sequence: CASSGLTGGSGYTF. For the CDR3, the DNA is TGCGCCAGCAGCGGTTTAACAGGGGGCTCTGGCTACACCTTC.

The chain is built from TRBV9 and TRBJ1-2; 8 bases map to TRBD1. V shed 5 bases and J 2 bases; nucleotides not matched to a gene: 11. The CDR3 runs to 16 residues. The germline gives CDR1 SGDLS, CDR2 YYNGEE. CDR3 loop: CASRDREGTANYGYTF. The CDR3 DNA reads TGTGCCAGCAGGGACAGGGAGGGTACGGCAAACTATGGCTACACCTTC.

This clone was detected only a few times. This chain joins TRBV9 and TRBJ1-6; 11 nucleotides align to TRBD1. Per germline, CDR1 SGDLS and CDR2 YYNGEE. Losses at the gene ends were 3 bases for V and 10 bases for J; bases not matched to a gene: 6. The CDR3 is 15 residues long. The CDR3 DNA is TGTGCCAGCAGCGCCGAGGGACAGGGGGAATCACCCCTCCACTTT. It is translated as CASSAEGQGESPLHF.

Here the CDR3 reads CASSLDVSTGYYGYTF. In DNA, the CDR3 is TGTGCCAGCAGCTTAGATGTTAGTACAGGATATTATGGCTACACCTTC. This chain connects TRBV11-3 to TRBJ1-2; D might be TRBD1 (5 bases). The ends were cut back, 0 bases at V and 5 bases at J, with 16 bases in the middle. Germline-derived CDR1 and CDR2 are SGHNT and YENEEA. The length of the CDR3 is 16 residues. Using reference TRBV11-3 and TRBJ1-2 for the parts outside the CDR3, the full variable domain is EAGVVQSPRYKIIEKKQPVAFWCNPISGHNTLYWYLQNLGQGPELLIRYENEEAVDDSQLPKDRFSAERLKGVDSTLKIQPAELGDSAVYLCASSLDVSTGYYGYTFGSGTRLTVV.

The rearrangement uses TRBV6-2 or TRBV6-3 and TRBJ1-4; no definite D call. Germline values: CDR1 MNHEY, CDR2 SVGEGT. V was trimmed by 2 bases and J by 5 bases, leaving 12 bases between them. CDR3 length equals 15 residues. DNA of the CDR3: TGTGCCAGCAGTTACGTCGGTATATTGAATGAAAAACTGTTTTTT. It specifies CASSYVGILNEKLFF.

This rearrangement joins TRBV5-1 to TRBJ1-1, with 8 bases identical to TRBD1. CDR1 and CDR2 from the germline V gene are SGHRS and YFSETQ. Trimming took 0 bases from V and 1 from J; bases not matched to a gene: 2. The CDR3 length is 15 residues. CDR3 amino acids: CASSLAGTGNTEAFF. The CDR3, as DNA: TGCGCCAGCAGCTTGGCCGGGACAGGGAACACTGAAGCTTTCTTT.

The chain uses TRBV30 and TRBJ2-7; TRBD1 agrees at 8 bases. V shed 5 bases and J 5 bases; nucleotides not matched to a gene: 5. Germline V CDR1 and CDR2: GTSNPN, SVGIG (reference sequence). This CDR3 contains 12 residues. The CDR3 DNA is TGTGCCTGGCAGGACAGGGCCCACGAGCAGTACTTC. Encoded protein: CAWQDRAHEQYF. The complete variable domain, with remaining parts taken from reference TRBV30 and TRBJ2-7, reads SQTIHQWPATLVQPVGSPLSLECTVEGTSNPNLYWYRQAAGRGLQLLFYSVGIGQISSEVPQNLSASRPQDRQFILSSKKLLLSDSGFYLCAWQDRAHEQYFGPGTRLTVT.

The V gene is TRBV7-5, the J gene TRBJ2-7; the table names TRBD1, a call not compared with the DNA. TRBV7-5 is deemed a pseudogene. The CDR3 loop spans 14 amino acids. This CDR3 reads CARSLQGRPGEQYF. The CDR3 bases are TGTGCCAGAAGCCTCCAGGGGCGCCCAGGCGAGCAGTACTTC.

The genes are TRBV2 and TRBJ2-7; D might be TRBD1 (5 bases). Trimming left V 0 bases short and J 3 bases short, with 15 bases between. The CDR3 contains 16 residues. Germline V lookup: CDR1 SNHLY, CDR2 FYNNEI. The CDR3 coding sequence is TGTGCCAGCAGTGAAGCCGGCACAGGTCCCTTCTACGAGCAGTACTTC. Its protein is CASSEAGTGPFYEQYF.

The chain combines TRBV6-2 or TRBV6-3 with TRBJ2-7; the match to TRBD1 covers 8 bases. Unmatched junction bases numbered 2, after V lost 2 bases and J lost 2 bases. Per the germline V gene, CDR1 is MNHEY and CDR2 is SVGEGT. The CDR3 runs 14 residues. The CDR3 sequence is CASSYRTGTYEQYF. In nucleotides, the CDR3 is TGTGCCAGCAGTTACCGGACAGGGACCTACGAGCAGTACTTC.

CDR3 in DNA: TGTGCCAGCAGCCTCTTACAGGGCAACACTGAAGCTTTCTTT. It translates to CASSLLQGNTEAFF. The genes are TRBV6-5 and TRBJ1-1; D might be TRBD1 (6 bases). Germline V gives CDR1 MNHEY, CDR2 SVGAGI. Trimming pared 6 bases from V and 2 bases from J, leaving 13 bases between. The CDR3 runs to 14 residues.

The chain uses TRBV27 and TRBJ1-2; TRBD1 might be the D (5 bases). CDR1 and CDR2 (germline): MNHEY, SMNVEV (reference sequence). The CDR3 sequence is 14 residues long. V lost 4 bases and J lost 4, with 13 bases in between. CDR3 amino acids: CASSYYGGSYGYTF. In DNA form, the CDR3 reads TGTGCCAGCAGTTACTACGGGGGGTCCTATGGCTACACCTTC.

The chain couples TRBV14 to TRBJ2-7, with 12 bases matching TRBD2. The CDR3 consists of 21 residues. V lost 0 bases, J lost 4 bases, and 19 bases stayed unmatched. The germline CDR1 and CDR2 sequences are SGHDN and FVKESK. The CDR3 DNA reads as TGTGCCAGCAGCCAAGACAAAGCAACCCCTAGCGGGAGGGCCCCCCTTTACGAGCAGTACTTC. It yields the protein CASSQDKATPSGRAPLYEQYF.

J is TRBJ2-1 and V is TRBV7-9, with 15 bases fitting TRBD2. The germline gives CDR1 SEHNR, CDR2 FQNEAQ (reference sequence). Trimming removed 5 bases from V and 2 bases from J; junction bases left unmatched: 7. This CDR3 has 18 amino acids. CDR3 loop: CASSRTSGGARTYNEQFF. The CDR3, as DNA: TGTGCCAGCAGCCGGACTAGCGGGGGGGCCCGAACCTACAATGAGCAGTTCTTC.

The chain has TRBV10-1 and TRBJ2-6; D remains ambiguous. V dropped 10 bases and J dropped 0 bases, with 13 bases sitting between them. The CDR3 contains 15 residues. Germline V gene lookup returns CDR1 WNHNN and CDR2 SYGVQD (reference sequence). The CDR3 region is CAIELENSGANVLTF. The CDR3 DNA follows: TGCGCCATAGAATTGGAGAACTCTGGGGCCAACGTCCTGACTTTC.

This rearrangement joins TRBV5-1 to TRBJ2-1, with TRBD1 matching 7 bases. The CDR3 consists of 14 residues. Losses at the gene ends were 2 bases for V and 10 bases for J; bases not matched to a gene: 9. Germline V gene data show CDR1 as SGHRS and CDR2 as YFSETQ. The CDR3 DNA reads as TGCGCCAGCAGCTTTTTGGACAGGCAGAGCGAGCAGTTCTTC. Translated: CASSFLDRQSEQFF. The variable domain in full, completed from reference TRBV5-1 and TRBJ2-1, reads KAGVTQTPRYLIKTRGQQVTLSCSPISGHRSVSWYQQTPGQGLQFLFEYFSETQRNKGNFPGRFSGRQFSNSRSEMNVSTLELGDSALYLCASSFLDRQSEQFFGPGTRLTVL.

Only one count was recorded for this clone. The rearrangement uses TRBV19 and TRBJ1-5; 10 positions agree with TRBD1. CDR3 length equals 15 residues. Germline-derived CDR1 and CDR2 are LNHDA and SQIVND (reference sequence). V lost 7 bases and J lost 3; bases outside the gene matches: 6. DNA of the CDR3: TGTGCCAGTACCCCTGGGACAGGGGACAATCAGCCCCAGCATTTT. It specifies CASTPGTGDNQPQHF.

V usage is TRBV7-6 and J usage is TRBJ2-3; D is undetermined. This CDR3 comprises 13 residues. Per germline, CDR1 SGHVS and CDR2 FNYEAQ. Trimming cost V 5 bases and J 4 bases, with 10 bases left between them. The CDR3 protein is CASSRLRADTQYF. The DNA for the CDR3 is TGTGCCAGCAGCCGTCTCCGCGCAGATACGCAGTATTTT.

This chain connects TRBV6-5 to TRBJ2-2, with TRBD2 as a possible D gene (7 bases). The V gene's germline CDR1 is MNHEY and CDR2 SVGAGI. Trimming stripped 6 bases from V and 6 bases from J, with 17 bases between. The CDR3 is 15 amino acids. The CDR3 spells CASSPPGGLAGELFF. The CDR3 DNA follows: TGTGCCAGCAGCCCCCCCGGGGGGCTGGCCGGGGAGCTGTTTTTT.

This chain uses TRBV7-9 with TRBJ2-5; TRBD2 is a possible D gene (6 bases). Germline CDR1 reads SEHNR; CDR2 reads FQNEAQ (reference sequence). The CDR3 length is 15 residues. Trimming stripped 0 bases from V and 2 bases from J, with 10 bases between. The CDR3 protein is CASSLAVGGQETQYF. The CDR3, as DNA: TGTGCCAGCAGCTTAGCCGTGGGGGGACAAGAGACCCAGTACTTC.

The chain carries TRBV12-5 and TRBJ2-2; 12 bases map to TRBD1. With 4 bases clipped from V and 3 bases from J, the junction kept 9 bases outside the gene matches. Germline V lookup: CDR1 LGHNT, CDR2 FRNRAP. The CDR3 runs 18 residues. The CDR3 DNA reads TGTGCTAGTGGTTCGGGGACAGGGGGCAGATTGGACACCGGGGAGCTGTTTTTT. Translation: CASGSGTGGRLDTGELFF.

The chain recombines TRBV19 with TRBJ2-7; 7 bases fit TRBD1. CDR3 size: 18 residues. The trim removed 9 bases at V and 1 base at J, leaving 21 bases unmatched. Per germline, CDR1 LNHDA and CDR2 SQIVND (reference sequence). CDR3 amino acids: CASPARDRHIQSSYEQYF. Written as DNA, the CDR3 is TGTGCCAGCCCGGCTCGGGACAGACATATTCAATCATCCTACGAGCAGTACTTC.

V gene TRBV2 combines with J gene TRBJ1-1; no clear D. Germline loops: CDR1 SNHLY, CDR2 FYNNEI. Trimming pared 6 bases from V and 4 bases from J, leaving 12 bases between. The CDR3 has 13 residues. The CDR3 DNA reads as TGTGCCAGCAGCGAGGGTCAAAGCACTGAAGCTTTCTTT. Residues: CASSEGQSTEAFF.

The chain couples TRBV14 to TRBJ1-1, with 11 bases aligning to TRBD1. CDR1 is SGHDN, CDR2 FVKESK, per germline. There are 17 residues in the CDR3. V lost 3 bases and J lost 3; bases outside the gene matches: 9. This chain's CDR3 is CASSHPGQGASDTEAFF. In DNA form, the CDR3 reads TGTGCCAGCAGCCACCCCGGACAGGGGGCTTCCGACACTGAAGCTTTCTTT. Full variable domain (outside the CDR3, taken from reference TRBV14 and TRBJ1-1): EAGVTQFPSHSVIEKGQTVTLRCDPISGHDNLYWYRRVMGKEIKFLLHFVKESKQDESGMPNNRFLAERTGGTYSTLKVQPAELEDSGVYFCASSHPGQGASDTEAFFGQGTRLTVV.